This TCR beta chain was observed in a study of blood T cell repertoires in COVID-19. Study-level information: The samples span acute and convalescent COVID-19 from the United States, Italy and Spain.

The CDR3 length is 18 residues. Germline V gene lookup returns CDR1 LGHNA and CDR2 YNFKEQ. V was clipped by 3 bases and J by 4 bases; unmatched bases: 12. As handled by the study authors: Amplification of reference gene primers provided the estimated nucleated cell counts. The assay was immunoSEQ multiplex PCR, and TCRdb's table has in-frame clones only and misses some. The V and J calls and clone size were taken over from that table, and D and trimming were inferred from the DNA. There are some 150,000 clones in the sample; roughly 90% occur only once, and about 2.3% lies in the top ten. The sequenced sample was peripheral blood. This clonotype was sampled from a human donor in a cohort sampled during active COVID-19. The chain combines TRBV4-2 with TRBJ2-2; TRBD2 aligns across 9 bases. CDR3 coding DNA: TGTGCCAGCAGCCACCGCGGAGGGCTAGCGGGACTCACCGGGGAGCTGTTTTTT. Translation: CASSHRGGLAGLTGELFF.